Listed below are T cell receptor beta chains from one sample, sequenced in a study of cytomegalovirus exposure and HLA in healthy donors. The method was immunoSEQ multiplex PCR; TCRdb's version includes in-frame clones alone and lacks a portion of them. The sample has some 120,000 clones, around 84% seen once. Input material: PBMCs. These receptors originate from a woman aged 40 to 50 in good health and CMV-seronegative. Both conserved end residues are trimmed from each CDR3.

j_call: TRBJ1-1; cdr3_length: 12; v_call: TRBV9; cdr3_aa: ASSVALTPLEAF
j_call: TRBJ1-3; cdr3_length: 12; v_call: TRBV4-2; cdr3_aa: ASSQVQGGNTIY
j_call: TRBJ2-5; cdr3_length: 13; v_call: TRBV11-2; cdr3_aa: ASSLGQGGQETQY
j_call: TRBJ1-1; cdr3_length: 10; v_call: TRBV2; cdr3_aa: ASNKGATEAF
j_call: TRBJ2-5; cdr3_length: 11; v_call: TRBV2; cdr3_aa: ASSGRGGETQY
j_call: TRBJ2-1; cdr3_length: 10; v_call: TRBV6-6; cdr3_aa: ASSPGQGGLF
j_call: TRBJ2-7; cdr3_length: 13; v_call: TRBV6-1; cdr3_aa: ASSPLTSGSPGQY
j_call: TRBJ1-2; cdr3_length: 11; v_call: TRBV28; cdr3_aa: ASSFRLSYGYT
j_call: TRBJ2-7; cdr3_length: 12; v_call: TRBV27; cdr3_aa: ASSPSGRAHEQY
j_call: TRBJ1-4; cdr3_length: 13; v_call: TRBV6-1; cdr3_aa: ASRERDRGGGKLF
j_call: TRBJ2-4; cdr3_length: 11; v_call: TRBV28; cdr3_aa: ATRGGRMNIQY
j_call: TRBJ1-4; cdr3_length: 14; v_call: TRBV7-9; cdr3_aa: SSSRGQGIENEKLF
j_call: TRBJ1-1; cdr3_length: 9; v_call: TRBV28; cdr3_aa: ASRRQGKTF
j_call: TRBJ2-5; cdr3_length: 14; v_call: TRBV27; cdr3_aa: ASRVKQGGGAETQY
j_call: TRBJ2-7; cdr3_length: 14; v_call: TRBV21-1; cdr3_aa: ASSSFDRVGPYEQY
j_call: TRBJ2-2; cdr3_length: 13; v_call: TRBV6-4; cdr3_aa: ASSDSERHTGELF
j_call: TRBJ2-7; cdr3_length: 15; v_call: TRBV27; cdr3_aa: ASSSLTGTGVSYEQY
j_call: TRBJ2-5; cdr3_length: 16; v_call: TRBV7-9; cdr3_aa: ASSLSLWTSGGKETQY
j_call: TRBJ1-2; cdr3_length: 12; v_call: TRBV28; cdr3_aa: ASSLPIWGHGYT
j_call: TRBJ2-3; cdr3_length: 15; v_call: TRBV19; cdr3_aa: ASSIGVVAGVESAQY
j_call: TRBJ2-2; cdr3_length: 17; v_call: TRBV4-1; cdr3_aa: ASSQGLAGGIANTGELF
j_call: TRBJ2-5; cdr3_length: 12; v_call: TRBV7-9; cdr3_aa: ASSLRGQGETQY
j_call: TRBJ2-7; cdr3_length: 13; v_call: TRBV6-6; cdr3_aa: ASSTPGQVKYEQY
j_call: TRBJ2-1; cdr3_length: 10; v_call: TRBV29-1; cdr3_aa: SVGRESGEQF
j_call: TRBJ2-2; cdr3_length: 12; v_call: TRBV10-1; cdr3_aa: ASSEDPGTGELF
j_call: TRBJ2-1; cdr3_length: 13; v_call: TRBV9; cdr3_aa: ASSVGTRTYNEQF
j_call: TRBJ1-4; cdr3_length: 12; v_call: TRBV28; cdr3_aa: ASSFLIRGEKLF